One sample yielded the 9 T cell receptor beta chains listed below, sequenced in a study of radiation and T cells in renal cell carcinoma (dated by TCRdb to 2020 to 2022). The library was prepared using the immunoSEQ multiplex PCR assay. TCRdb re-hosts the immuneACCESS table, in-frame sequences only. Its copies lack some clones; in the studies checked, an unresolved V gene accounts for under half of them, and the cause for the rest is not known. This sample comprises around 16,000 clones, around 66% of them detected only once. The leading ten clones occupy around 29% of the sample. In light of the paper, this sample's time point label describes: tumor resected at nephrectomy. In the paper's terms, the treatment or condition label means: 15 Gy SBRT to primary tumor, nephrectomy 4 weeks later. Specimen: tumor tissue, collected from a patient whose treatment included radiotherapy and nephrectomy. These receptors were taken from a woman in her sixties or seventies with renal cell carcinoma.

The genes are TRBV5-8 and TRBJ2-5, with D perhaps matching TRBD1 or TRBD2 (5 bases each). Deletions cut 2 bases from V and 9 bases from J, with 14 bases between. Germline V gene data show CDR1 as SGHTS and CDR2 as YDEGEE. This CDR3 comprises 13 residues. In DNA form, the CDR3 reads TGTGCCAGCAGCTTTCGGGGCGGTAAGGCCCAGTACTTC. It encodes CASSFRGGKAQYF.

The chain employs TRBV5-4 and TRBJ2-1; the D gene is possibly TRBD2 (5 bases). The germline gives CDR1 SGHNT, CDR2 YYREEE (reference sequence). V lost 2 bases, J lost 8 bases, and 11 bases lay in between. The CDR3 sequence is 13 residues long. CDR3 nucleotides: TGTGCCAGCAGCTTAGACCCCGGGGATGAGCAGTTCTTC. Protein product: CASSLDPGDEQFF. Based on the CDR3 plus reference TRBV5-4 and TRBJ2-1, the full variable domain is ETGVTQSPTHLIKTRGQQVTLRCSSQSGHNTVSWYQQALGQGPQFIFQYYREEENGRGNFPPRFSGLQFPNYSSELNVNALELDDSALYLCASSLDPGDEQFFGPGTRLTVL.

The rearrangement links TRBV7-8 to TRBJ2-3, with 10 bases that match TRBD1. Germline trimming cut 0 bases from V and 6 bases from J; bases unmatched to any gene: 12. There are 18 residues in the CDR3. The germline V gene has CDR1 SGHVS and CDR2 FQNEAQ. The CDR3 loop reads CASSLASGGTGVADTQYF. CDR3 coding DNA: TGTGCCAGCAGCTTAGCGAGTGGCGGGACAGGGGTCGCCGATACGCAGTATTTT.

A word on this clone: At one end the junction does not follow the germline gene, possibly because of a read error. This chain links TRBV5-4 with TRBJ1-1; TRBD1 matches at 12 bases. CDR1 is SGHNT, CDR2 YYREEE, per germline (reference sequence). The CDR3 is 16 amino acids. Written as DNA, the CDR3 is TGCGCCAGCAGCAAGGGACAGGGGGCAATGAACACTGAAGCTTTCTTT. Translating gives CASSKGQGAMNTEAFF.

This sequence joins TRBV14 and TRBJ2-2; D uncertain. Germline lookup yields CDR1 SGHDN and CDR2 FVKESK. CDR3 length: 13 residues. Trimming left V 1 base short and J 6 bases short, with 6 bases between. CDR3 region: CASSQGDSGELFF. The CDR3 nucleotides are TGTGCCAGCAGCCAAGGGGATTCCGGGGAGCTGTTTTTT. Looking up the rest from reference TRBV14 and TRBJ2-2 gives the full variable domain: EAGVTQFPSHSVIEKGQTVTLRCDPISGHDNLYWYRRVMGKEIKFLLHFVKESKQDESGMPNNRFLAERTGGTYSTLKVQPAELEDSGVYFCASSQGDSGELFFGEGSRLTVL.

The chain recombines TRBV4-2 with TRBJ1-4, with D hard to call. V was pared by 3 bases and J by 2 bases, with 10 bases between. The germline CDR1 and CDR2 sequences are LGHNA and YNFKEQ. This CDR3 spans 15 amino acids. As DNA, the CDR3 is TGTGCCAGCAGCCAGGGGAGGGCGACTAATGAAAAACTGTTTTTT. The encoded protein is CASSQGRATNEKLFF.

This chain joins TRBV10-1 and TRBJ2-5, with a tentative D call TRBD2 (5 bases). V was cut by 3 bases and J by 4 bases, with 9 bases left in between. Germline V gene data show CDR1 as WNHNN and CDR2 as SYGVQD (reference sequence). CDR3 length equals 13 residues. The CDR3 protein is CASSDSGLETQYF. The DNA for the CDR3 is TGCGCCAGCAGTGATTCGGGATTAGAGACCCAGTACTTC.

The V call is TRBV6-6, the J call TRBJ1-1, with 10 bases identical to TRBD1. CDR3 length: 15 residues. Germline trimming cut 2 bases from V and 4 bases from J; bases unmatched to any gene: 4. CDR1 and CDR2 from the germline V gene are MNHNY and SVGAGI (reference sequence). The DNA for the CDR3 is TGTGCCAGCAGTTACGGTAGGACAGGGGGCACTGAAGCTTTCTTT. This codes for CASSYGRTGGTEAFF.

This clone was seen a handful of times. The CDR3 spells CASSEQGVNGYTF. DNA for the CDR3: TGCGCCAGCAGTGAACAGGGGGTTAATGGCTACACCTTC. This chain uses TRBV10-2 with TRBJ1-2; 8 nucleotides agree with TRBD1. There are 13 residues in the CDR3. V shed 3 bases, J shed 6 bases, and the junction held 3 bases outside the gene matches. Germline V lookup: CDR1 WSHSY, CDR2 SAAADI.